These 14 T cell receptor beta chains were all obtained from the same sample, sequenced in a study of graft-versus-host responses after intestinal transplantation. Antigens of these TCRs are unknown. The data were produced by immunoSEQ multiplex PCR, yet TCRdb's version contains in-frame clones alone and is incomplete. The data show 55,000 to 85,000 clones, 80% to 90% seen once. The sample was unstimulated CD8+ T cells sorted from spleen or lymph node cells, taken before intestinal transplant. These receptors were collected from a human donor who received an intestinal transplant.

In its sample, this clone was seen once. The chain carries TRBV5-6 and TRBJ1-5; D might be TRBD1 (6 bases). V was cut by 3 bases and J by 7 bases, with 8 bases left in between. Germline V CDR1 and CDR2: SGHDT, YYEEEE. This CDR3 spans 12 amino acids. CDR3 region: CASSSGGQPQHF. The CDR3 bases are TGTGCCAGCAGCTCGGGGGGCCAGCCCCAGCATTTT. Combining the CDR3 with reference TRBV5-6 and TRBJ1-5 gives the whole variable domain DAGVTQSPTHLIKTRGQQVTLRCSPKSGHDTVSWYQQALGQGPQFIFQYYEEEERQRGNFPDRFSGHQFPNYSSELNVNALLLGDSALYLCASSSGGQPQHFGDGTRLSIL.

V usage is TRBV28 and J usage is TRBJ2-1; D ambiguous. Deletions cut 2 bases from V and 1 base from J, with 9 bases between. This CDR3 spans 15 amino acids. Looked up from germline, CDR1 is MDHEN and CDR2 is SYDVKM. The CDR3 DNA follows: TGTGCCAGCAGTTTAGAGGCGGTGTCCTACAATGAGCAGTTCTTC. Translated, it gives CASSLEAVSYNEQFF.

This chain uses TRBV27 with TRBJ2-2; D ambiguous. With 8 bases removed from V and 0 bases from J, the gap between germline ends came to 7 bases. The germline V gene encodes CDR1 MNHEY and CDR2 SMNVEV (reference sequence). This CDR3 has 13 residues. CDR3 sequence: CASSLSNTGELFF. DNA for the CDR3: TGTGCCAGCTCTCTTTCGAACACCGGGGAGCTGTTTTTT.

The V call is TRBV5-1, the J call TRBJ2-5; 14 nucleotides match TRBD2. Trimming removed 2 bases from V and 1 base from J; junction bases left unmatched: 7. The CDR3 consists of 18 residues. The germline V gene encodes CDR1 SGHRS and CDR2 YFSETQ. The CDR3 bases are TGCGCCAGCAGCTTCGGGACTAGCGGGGGTGTTTCCCAAGAGACCCAGTACTTC. This translates into CASSFGTSGGVSQETQYF.

This CDR3 is CASSHYYNEQFF. The CDR3 nucleotides are TGTGCCAGCAGCCACTATTACAATGAGCAGTTCTTC. V and J are TRBV7-8 and TRBJ2-1, with D unresolved. The CDR3 covers 12 residues. Germline CDR1 and CDR2: SGHVS and FQNEAQ. V gave up 5 bases and J gave up 4 bases, with 6 bases separating them.

This clone occurred once. This sequence joins TRBV28 and TRBJ1-5; 10 nucleotides match TRBD1. This CDR3 is built from 17 residues. Germline assignment: CDR1 MDHEN and CDR2 SYDVKM. The junction had 15 bases not matched to a gene; V was cut back by 6 bases and J by 7 bases. In DNA, the CDR3 is TGTGCCAGCAGCCATCGGGGCGGGACAGGGGTAGAGCAGCCCCAGCATTTT. It translates to CASSHRGGTGVEQPQHF.

The rearrangement links TRBV10-2 to TRBJ2-7, with 7 nucleotides matching TRBD2. Per germline, CDR1 WSHSY and CDR2 SAAADI. This CDR3 contains 12 residues. The V and J ends lost 7 bases and 2 bases, in that order; junction bases with no gene match: 2. DNA of the CDR3: TGCGCCAGCATGGGGGGGACCTACGAGCAGTACTTC. Translated, it gives CASMGGTYEQYF.

The chain combines TRBV7-2 with TRBJ2-5; D possibly corresponds to TRBD2 (6 bases). Germline assignment: CDR1 SGHTA and CDR2 FQGNSA. V lost 5 bases and J 5 bases, leaving 21 bases between the germline ends. CDR3 length equals 16 residues. CDR3 nucleotides: TGTGCCAGCAGCCGACGACTACTAGCATCTCGGGAGACCCAGTACTTC. Amino acids: CASSRRLLASRETQYF.

The chain links TRBV6-1 to TRBJ2-7, with TRBD1 matching 11 bases. Germline assignment: CDR1 MNHNS and CDR2 SASEGT. CDR3 length equals 15 residues. Germline trimming cut 2 bases from V and 3 bases from J; bases unmatched to any gene: 3. The CDR3 spells CASSEWDRGDYEQYF. CDR3 DNA: TGTGCCAGCAGTGAATGGGACAGGGGGGACTACGAGCAGTACTTC.

This chain links TRBV9 with TRBJ2-3; TRBD2 aligns across 7 bases. The CDR3 has 14 residues. Germline lookup yields CDR1 SGDLS and CDR2 YYNGEE. With V trimmed by 3 bases and J by 2 bases, 3 bases remained unmatched. The CDR3 sequence is CASSGEGPTDTQYF. The CDR3 bases are TGTGCCAGCAGCGGGGAGGGCCCCACAGATACGCAGTATTTT.

The chain employs TRBV9 and TRBJ2-3, with TRBD2 matching over 14 bases. The V gene end was trimmed by 3 bases and the J gene end by 5 bases; junction bases not matched to a gene: 8. Germline V gene data show CDR1 as SGDLS and CDR2 as YYNGEE. The CDR3 is made up of 17 amino acids. For the CDR3, the DNA is TGTGCCAGCAGCGAGAGGAGACTAGCGGGGGGGGAAGATACGCAGTATTTT. Its translation: CASSERRLAGGEDTQYF. Variable domain in full (rest from reference TRBV9 and TRBJ2-3): DSGVTQTPKHLITATGQRVTLRCSPRSGDLSVYWYQQSLDQGLQFLIQYYNGEERAKGNILERFSAQQFPDLHSELNLSSLELGDSALYFCASSERRLAGGEDTQYFGPGTRLTVL.

J is TRBJ2-7 and V is TRBV19, with D maybe TRBD1 (6 bases). The CDR3 is made up of 16 amino acids. V dropped 5 bases and J dropped 0 bases, with 17 bases sitting between them. Germline V CDR1 and CDR2: LNHDA, SQIVND (reference sequence). CDR3 protein: CASSPSDSALSYEQYF. In nucleotides, the CDR3 is TGTGCCAGTAGTCCCTCGGACAGCGCCCTCTCCTACGAGCAGTACTTC.

The chain carries TRBV7-8 and TRBJ2-7, with D perhaps matching TRBD2 (6 bases). The ends were cut back, 8 bases at V and 0 bases at J, with 23 bases in the middle. The germline V gene encodes CDR1 SGHVS and CDR2 FQNEAQ. The CDR3 has 17 amino acids. This CDR3 is CASGGVREAVNSYEQYF. In DNA form, the CDR3 reads TGTGCCAGCGGCGGAGTGCGGGAAGCGGTAAACTCCTACGAGCAGTACTTC.

The V gene is TRBV27, the J gene TRBJ2-5; TRBD1 is a possible D gene (6 bases). There are 15 residues in the CDR3. The germline CDR1 and CDR2 sequences are MNHEY and SMNVEV (reference sequence). The germline V and J ends were trimmed by 6 bases and 0 bases, with 14 bases remaining between them. The CDR3 sequence is CASRNRDPYQETQYF. The CDR3, as DNA: TGTGCCAGCAGAAACAGGGACCCGTACCAAGAGACCCAGTACTTC.